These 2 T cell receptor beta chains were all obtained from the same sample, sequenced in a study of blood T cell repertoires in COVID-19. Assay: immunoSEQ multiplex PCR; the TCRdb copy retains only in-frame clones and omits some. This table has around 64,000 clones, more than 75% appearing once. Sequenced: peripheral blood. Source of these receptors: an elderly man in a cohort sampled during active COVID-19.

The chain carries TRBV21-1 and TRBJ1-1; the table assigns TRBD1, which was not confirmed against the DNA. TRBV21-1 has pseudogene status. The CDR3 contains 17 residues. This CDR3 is CASSKAGSRIGSTEAFF. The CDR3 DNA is TGTGCCAGCAGCAAAGCGGGCTCAAGGATAGGTAGCACTGAAGCTTTCTTT.

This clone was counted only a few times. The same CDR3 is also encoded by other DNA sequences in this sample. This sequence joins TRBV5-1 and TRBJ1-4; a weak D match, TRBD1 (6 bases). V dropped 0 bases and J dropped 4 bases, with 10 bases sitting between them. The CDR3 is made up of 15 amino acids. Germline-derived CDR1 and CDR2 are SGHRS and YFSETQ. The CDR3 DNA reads TGCGCCAGCAGCTTGGAAACAGGGATTAATGAAAAACTGTTTTTT. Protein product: CASSLETGINEKLFF.